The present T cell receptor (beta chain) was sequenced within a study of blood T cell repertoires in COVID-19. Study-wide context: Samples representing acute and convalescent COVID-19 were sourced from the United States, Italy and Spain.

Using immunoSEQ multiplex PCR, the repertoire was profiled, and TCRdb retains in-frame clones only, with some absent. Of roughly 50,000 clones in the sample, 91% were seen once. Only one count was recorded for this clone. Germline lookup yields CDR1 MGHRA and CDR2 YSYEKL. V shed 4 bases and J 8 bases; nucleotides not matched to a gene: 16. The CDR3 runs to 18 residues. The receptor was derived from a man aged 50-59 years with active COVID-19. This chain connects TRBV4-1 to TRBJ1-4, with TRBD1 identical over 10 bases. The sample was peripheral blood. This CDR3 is CASSRRQGALGLGEKLFF. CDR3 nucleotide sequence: TGCGCCAGCAGCCGTCGACAGGGGGCGCTTGGATTGGGGGAAAAACTGTTTTTT.